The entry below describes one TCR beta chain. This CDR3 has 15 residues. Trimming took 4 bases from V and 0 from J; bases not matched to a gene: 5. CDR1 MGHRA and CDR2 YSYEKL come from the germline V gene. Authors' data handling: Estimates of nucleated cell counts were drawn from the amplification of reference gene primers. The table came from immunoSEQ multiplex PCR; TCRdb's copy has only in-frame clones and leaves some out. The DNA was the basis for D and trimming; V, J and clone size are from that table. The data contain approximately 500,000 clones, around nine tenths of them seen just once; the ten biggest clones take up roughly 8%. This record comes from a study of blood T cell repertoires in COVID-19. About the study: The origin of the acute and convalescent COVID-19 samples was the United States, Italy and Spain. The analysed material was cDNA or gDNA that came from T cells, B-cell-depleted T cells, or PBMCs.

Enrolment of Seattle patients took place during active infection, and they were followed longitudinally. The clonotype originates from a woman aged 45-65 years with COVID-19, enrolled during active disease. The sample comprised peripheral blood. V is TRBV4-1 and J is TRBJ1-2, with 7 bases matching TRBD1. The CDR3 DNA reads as TGCGCCAGCAGCCTCGACAGGGCCCCTAACTATGGCTACACCTTC. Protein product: CASSLDRAPNYGYTF.